This paragraph reports one T cell receptor beta chain. The antigen remains undetermined. This sample stems from a study of cytomegalovirus exposure and HLA in healthy donors. 60 Vbeta and 13 Jbeta primers were used in PCR. Clones were read by immunoSEQ multiplex PCR, and TCRdb kept only the in-frame ones, dropping some. The table records approximately 100,000 clones, around four fifths of them present only once. The germline V gene has CDR1 SGHRS and CDR2 YFSETQ. The CDR3 length is 15 residues. The ends were cut back, 2 bases at V and 4 bases at J, with 15 bases in the middle. Study-wide points: In all likelihood, a cluster of highly shared sequence variants was a sequencing artifact. Available immune exposure information was restricted to CMV serostatus only.

Sample: PBMCs. The receptor comes from a man over 45 in good health and CMV-seronegative. The chain uses TRBV5-1 and TRBJ1-1; D is perhaps TRBD1 (5 bases). CDR3 sequence reads: CASSFSLYQGTEAFF. Here the CDR3 DNA reads TGCGCCAGCAGCTTCAGTCTGTACCAGGGCACTGAAGCTTTCTTT.